The 21 T cell receptor beta chains below were found in one sample sequenced in a study of CXCR3-negative and CXCR3-positive naive CD8 T cells. The TRB libraries of cDNA were built by UMI-labeled 5' RACE. Reprocessing the 5' RACE reads, TCRdb reports a single entry for every CDR3 protein and omits DNA. The repertoire table contains fewer than 55,000 distinct CDR3 sequences. Sequenced material: naive CXCR3- CD8+ T cells from blood. Subset: CD45RO-CCR7+CD27+CD95- naive CD8+ T cells lacking CXCR3 (TNR3-). These receptors were taken from a human donor in good health. Some clones in this sample may be carry-over from other donors' samples.

The chain has TRBV7-9 and TRBJ2-7; TCRdb proposes TRBD1, but this gene call is untestable without DNA. CDR3 length: 15 residues. The germline V gene has CDR1 SEHNR and CDR2 FQNEAQ (reference sequence). The CDR3 spells CASSSTGERPYEQYF. Supplemented by reference TRBV7-9 and TRBJ2-7, the full variable domain reads DTGVSQNPRHKITKRGQNVTFRCDPISEHNRLYWYRQTLGQGPEFLTYFQNEAQLEKSRLLSDRFSAERPKGSFSTLEIQRTEQGDSAMYLCASSSTGERPYEQYFGPGTRLTVT.

The chain carries TRBV12-3 or TRBV12-4 and TRBJ2-7; TCRdb proposes TRBD2, but this gene call is untestable without DNA. CDR3 length: 13 residues. This chain's CDR3 is CASREGGGGEQYF.

The chain employs TRBV5-1 and TRBJ2-3; there is no DNA to check the TCRdb D call of TRBD2. CDR3 size: 18 residues. The germline CDR1 and CDR2 sequences are SGHRS and YFSETQ. The CDR3 is CASSLEGASGVSTDTQYF.

V usage is TRBV29-1 and J usage is TRBJ1-1. The CDR3 totals 12 residues. Germline lookup yields CDR1 SQVTM and CDR2 ANQGSEA. The CDR3 region is CSVEVESPEAFF.

The chain couples TRBV6-6 to TRBJ2-2. Germline loops: CDR1 MNHNY, CDR2 SVGAGI (reference sequence). The CDR3 loop spans 11 amino acids. CDR3 region: CASSYPGELFF.

V and J are TRBV12-3 or TRBV12-4 and TRBJ2-7. The CDR3 length is 12 residues. The CDR3 loop reads CASSISIVEQYF.

Judged by frequency, this clonotype is medium-sized (0.01 to 0.1%). V is TRBV10-3 and J is TRBJ2-7. The CDR3 is 14 residues long. From germline, CDR1 is ENHRY and CDR2 SYGVKD. CDR3 region: CAISDRSFGYEQYF.

The V and J genes are TRBV14 and TRBJ2-7; the D call of TRBD1 rests on TCRdb alone, since no DNA is present to check it. The CDR3 spans 13 residues. Germline CDR1 SGHDN, CDR2 FVKESK. The CDR3 protein is CASSSRATYEQYF.

V gene TRBV10-3 combines with J gene TRBJ2-1. The CDR3 has 12 amino acids. Germline V gene data show CDR1 as ENHRY and CDR2 as SYGVKD. CDR3 in amino acids: CAISADVGEQFF.

The rearrangement uses TRBV9 and TRBJ2-1. The CDR3 consists of 12 residues. Germline V gene sequence: CDR1 SGDLS, CDR2 YYNGEE. CDR3 in amino acids: CASSVNPQEQFF. Combining the CDR3 with reference TRBV9 and TRBJ2-1 gives the whole variable domain DSGVTQTPKHLITATGQRVTLRCSPRSGDLSVYWYQQSLDQGLQFLIQYYNGEERAKGNILERFSAQQFPDLHSELNLSSLELGDSALYFCASSVNPQEQFFGPGTRLTVL.

V and J are TRBV5-4 and TRBJ2-3; lacking DNA, the TRBD2 call made by TCRdb goes unchecked. The V gene's germline CDR1 is SGHNT and CDR2 YYREEE (reference sequence). The CDR3 is 15 amino acids. This CDR3 is CAGLAGGPGADTQYF. The whole variable domain, remainder taken from reference TRBV5-4 and TRBJ2-3, is ETGVTQSPTHLIKTRGQQVTLRCSSQSGHNTVSWYQQALGQGPQFIFQYYREEENGRGNFPPRFSGLQFPNYSSELNVNALELDDSALYLCAGLAGGPGADTQYFGPGTRLTVL.

The chain couples TRBV7-3 to TRBJ1-6; the TCRdb call, TRBD1, lacks DNA for checking. Germline CDR1 SGHTA, CDR2 FQGTGA. This CDR3 has 15 amino acids. CDR3 loop: CASSAGHPYNSPLHF. Full variable domain (rest looked up from reference TRBV7-3 and TRBJ1-6): GAGVSQTPSNKVTEKGKYVELRCDPISGHTALYWYRQSLGQGPEFLIYFQGTGAADDSGLPNDRFFAVRPEGSVSTLKIQRTERGDSAVYLCASSAGHPYNSPLHFGNGTRLTVT.

This clonotype is classed as medium-sized by frequency. The chain combines TRBV7-6 with TRBJ2-1; with no DNA, the TCRdb D assignment of TRBD1 cannot be verified. Germline V gives CDR1 SGHVS, CDR2 FNYEAQ. The CDR3 runs 13 residues. CDR3 sequence reads: CASSTYRGNEQFF.

The chain uses TRBV2 and TRBJ2-3; TCRdb reports TRBD1, a call that lacks DNA to check it against. This CDR3 comprises 17 residues. CDR1 is SNHLY and CDR2 is FYNNEI in the germline V gene. The CDR3 region is CASDIAGTGNPTDTQYF.

This chain joins TRBV29-1 and TRBJ2-7; TCRdb calls TRBD1, which cannot be checked without DNA. Per germline, CDR1 SQVTM and CDR2 ANQGSEA. The length of the CDR3 is 14 residues. The CDR3 is CSVQTGGPSYEQYF.

The chain employs TRBV29-1 and TRBJ2-3; TCRdb gives TRBD1 as the D gene, but with no DNA this cannot be confirmed. CDR1 is SQVTM and CDR2 is ANQGSEA in the germline V gene. This CDR3 contains 17 residues. CDR3: CSVAGTLTHPSTDTQYF.

This rearrangement joins TRBV28 to TRBJ1-5; TCRdb gives TRBD1 as the D gene, but with no DNA this cannot be confirmed. The germline gives CDR1 MDHEN, CDR2 SYDVKM. CDR3 length: 14 amino acids. The CDR3 reads CASSLFQQATPQHF.

The chain employs TRBV2 and TRBJ2-2; TCRdb's D gene call, TRBD2, goes unchecked for lack of DNA. Germline assignment: CDR1 SNHLY and CDR2 FYNNEI. The CDR3 sequence is 14 residues long. CDR3 sequence: CASRASGPTGELFF.

The chain recombines TRBV20-1 with TRBJ1-4; TCRdb's D call of TRBD1 is untestable without DNA. This CDR3 spans 13 amino acids. The germline gives CDR1 DFQATT, CDR2 SNEGSKA (reference sequence). The CDR3 sequence is CSATGTGNEKLFF.

This chain uses TRBV25-1 with TRBJ1-3; with no DNA, the TCRdb D assignment of TRBD1 cannot be verified. Germline CDR1 and CDR2: MGHDK and SYGVNS. The CDR3 runs 17 residues. The chain's CDR3 is CASSEDAGTGLANTIYF.

The chain uses TRBV29-1 and TRBJ2-7. The length of the CDR3 is 12 residues. The germline V gene has CDR1 SQVTM and CDR2 ANQGSEA. The CDR3 reads CSAEGISYEQYF.